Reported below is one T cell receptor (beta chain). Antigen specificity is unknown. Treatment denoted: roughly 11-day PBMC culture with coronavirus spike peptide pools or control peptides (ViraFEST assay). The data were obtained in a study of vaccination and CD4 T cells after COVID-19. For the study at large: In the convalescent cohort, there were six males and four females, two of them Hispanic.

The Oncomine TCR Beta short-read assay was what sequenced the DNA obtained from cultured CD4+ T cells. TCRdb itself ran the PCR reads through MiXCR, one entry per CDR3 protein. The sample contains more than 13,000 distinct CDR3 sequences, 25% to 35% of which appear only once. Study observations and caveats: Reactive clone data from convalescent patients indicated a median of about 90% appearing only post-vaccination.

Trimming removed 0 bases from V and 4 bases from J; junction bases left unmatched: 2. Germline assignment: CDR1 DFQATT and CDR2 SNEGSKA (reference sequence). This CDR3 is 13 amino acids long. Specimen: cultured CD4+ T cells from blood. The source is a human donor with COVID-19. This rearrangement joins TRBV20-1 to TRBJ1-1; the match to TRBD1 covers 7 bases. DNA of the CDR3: TGCAGTGCTAGAGAACAGGGGATCACTGAAGCTTTCTTT. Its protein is CSAREQGITEAFF.